This T cell receptor (beta chain) comes out of a study of cytomegalovirus exposure and HLA in healthy donors. Libraries were prepared by immunoSEQ multiplex PCR; TCRdb keeps only in-frame clonotypes and omits some of them. Altogether a few hundred thousand clones are present, about 91% being singletons, with the ten largest covering about 3%. Germline lookup yields CDR1 SGHDT and CDR2 YYEEEE. The CDR3 is made up of 15 amino acids. V was clipped by 0 bases and J by 6 bases; unmatched bases: 4. About this clone itself: The antigen remains unidentified.

Overall study results and limits: Listed as cytomegalovirus-associated were more than 150 TCR beta chains. A classifier reportedly called cytomegalovirus status with high sensitivity and specificity.

The TCR was taken from a woman aged 18 to 35 in good health and CMV-seronegative. Sequenced sample: PBMCs. V and J are TRBV5-6 and TRBJ2-1, with 9 bases matching TRBD2. This CDR3 is CASSLGGREPNEQFF. The CDR3, as DNA: TGTGCCAGCAGCTTGGGCGGGAGGGAGCCCAATGAGCAGTTCTTC.